This note documents a single T cell receptor (beta chain) sequence. The clone's antigen remains unknown. No base quality information exists; no much larger clone differs at one position. The cysteine opens and the phenylalanine closes a CDR3 of 15 amino acids. Only the CDR3 part of the read is kept: 45 bases, read in frame from the first base. A distance of 13 bases separates the germline ends of V and J, which lose 1 base and 4 bases respectively. The germline V gene provides CDR1 KGHSH and CDR2 LQKENI. This specimen's time point label, interpreted: about 28 days (+/-7) after the second vaccine dose. AZD1222 recipients with second doses at about 4 weeks or about 12 weeks were pooled, because spike-specific TCR depth and breadth did not differ between schedules. Samples from vaccinated people were obtained from the UK trials COV001 and COV002, which included a single-blind randomized controlled phase 2/3 trial of AZD1222 (ChAdOx1 nCoV-19) in healthy adults. Trial participant PBMC samples were collected at day 0 and day 28 after the second dose for TCRbeta chain sequencing.

This sample was included in a study of T cell responses to AZD1222 COVID-19 vaccine (dated by TCRdb to about 2021). Background for the entire study: TCR sequencing covered 233 trial participants: nearly 210 given two doses of AZD1222 and approximately 26 given two doses of MenACWY control vaccine. Trial participants were enrolled by age into subgroups of 18-55, 56-69 and 70-plus years, and about 150, 27 and 61 TCR-sequenced participants, respectively, were included in these subgroups. Results and caveats for the whole study, not just this receptor: Vaccine-associated CD4 TCRs spanned the whole spike protein, with dominant responses in regions 160-218 and 743-854. Conclusions about previously exposed vaccinees are limited because only six or seven AZD1222 recipients were SARS-CoV-2 seropositive at baseline. A significant rise in spike-specific TCR breadth and depth was observed after two AZD1222 doses relative to day 0 and relative to MenACWY recipients. Because no samples from the day 14 peak response were available, repertoires could be characterized only after the peak T cell response. Reportedly, almost half of the unique spike-specific TCRs recognized epitopes lying outside the regions that are mutated in the B.1.351 and B.1.1.7 variants. Most participants were white British and females outnumbered males, and the authors suggested that clonal diversity may have been underestimated. The 56-69-year group was small, and its depth increase did not reach significance, likely because of low power.

The CDR3 regions of human TCRbeta chains were analyzed by immunosequencing. On the authors' methods: TCRs in the repertoires were matched against a reference library of SARS-CoV-2-specific TCRs that had been generated with the MIRA antigen-specificity platform. Breadth was defined as the fraction of unique TCRs that were SARS-CoV-2-associated, and depth was defined as the fraction of total T cells that were SARS-CoV-2-associated. Each spike-specific TCR was assigned to its reactive spike region and to a CD4 or CD8 class using the MIRA data. Log10-transformed breadth and depth values were compared by one-way ANOVA with Sidak's multiple comparisons tests. This is the immuneACCESS table as TCRdb keeps it, with only in-frame sequences that have V and J called. A part of the clones is gone; compared with another copy, unresolved V genes explain less than half, and the rest is unexplained. That table gives V, J and clone size, and the DNA gave D and trimming. A total of more than 80,000 clones appear in this sample, roughly 92% of them only once. Roughly 3% of the sample belongs to the ten largest clones.

Recombination linked TRBV18 to TRBJ1-2; perhaps TRBD1 is the D gene, with 6 bases matching. This sequence originates from an adult who received the AZD1222 COVID-19 vaccine. This specimen was peripheral blood, taken 28 days after the second AZD1222 dose. In nucleotide form, the sequence is TGTGCCAGCTCACCACAGGGGGAAGCGGGCTATGGCTACACCTTC. Translated, it reads CASSPQGEAGYGYTF.